The rows below give T cell receptor beta chains drawn from one sample of a study of blood T cell repertoires in COVID-19. Repertoires were generated with immunoSEQ multiplex PCR, while TCRdb's copy carries only in-frame clones and drops some. The sample yields roughly 300,000 clones, about 90% seen once. Sequencing was carried out using PBMCs or T cells enriched from blood (not recorded which). These receptors all stem from a woman in her twenties or thirties who had recovered from COVID-19. Both conserved end residues are part of each CDR3. D genes are given only for firm matches. Size tells how often a clone was seen (once, few, many) or the class of an expanded clone, and some rows leave it out.

TRBV11-2	.	TRBJ1-4	.	CASSTGLPRRVTNEKLFF	TGTGCCAGCAGCACCGGACTCCCGAGGAGGGTTACTAATGAAAAACTGTTTTTT
TRBV18	.	TRBJ2-7	.	CASSLRGPPSSYEQYF	TGTGCCAGCTCACTCAGGGGTCCTCCTAGCTCCTACGAGCAGTACTTC
TRBV28	.	TRBJ1-5	.	CASSLAAQNQPQHF	TGTGCCAGCAGTTTAGCAGCACAGAATCAGCCCCAGCATTTT
TRBV11-2	.	TRBJ2-1	TRBD2	CASSSPPGLAGAWGNEQFF	TGTGCCAGCAGCTCACCACCGGGACTAGCGGGGGCCTGGGGCAATGAGCAGTTCTTC
TRBV18	.	TRBJ1-2	TRBD1	CASSPQQGAEGGYTF	TGTGCCAGCTCACCCCAACAGGGGGCAGAAGGCGGCTACACCTTC
TRBV5-7	once	TRBJ1-5	TRBD1	CASSLSYRDRVNQPQHF	TGTGCCAGCAGCTTGAGTTACCGGGACAGGGTGAATCAGCCCCAGCATTTT
TRBV4-1	.	TRBJ2-2	.	CASSLQGPGELFF	TGCGCCAGCAGCCTACAGGGTCCCGGGGAGCTGTTTTTT
TRBV2	.	TRBJ2-2	TRBD1	CASSDRTGVVRTGELFF	TGTGCCAGCAGTGATCGGACAGGGGTGGTCCGGACCGGGGAGCTGTTTTTT
TRBV3-1/TRBV3-2	.	TRBJ2-3	.	CASSHPAEGLYTDTQYF	TGTGCCAGCAGCCACCCGGCTGAGGGACTGTACACAGATACGCAGTATTTT
TRBV3-1/TRBV3-2	.	TRBJ2-1	TRBD2	CASSHGTSGSGEQFF	TGTGCCAGCAGCCACGGGACTAGCGGATCGGGTGAGCAGTTCTTC
TRBV29-1	.	TRBJ1-2	TRBD1	CSVPTDRANYGYTF	TGCAGCGTTCCGACCGACAGGGCCAACTATGGCTACACCTTC
TRBV18	.	TRBJ1-1	.	CASSPVGGNTEAFF	TGTGCCAGCTCACCCGTGGGGGGGAACACTGAAGCTTTCTTT
TRBV24-1	.	TRBJ1-2	TRBD1	CATSDPEYRDRGGYTF	TGTGCCACCAGTGATCCCGAATATCGGGACAGGGGTGGCTACACCTTC
TRBV28	.	TRBJ1-2	.	CASSLTAYLGYTF	TGTGCCAGCAGTTTAACAGCCTATCTTGGCTACACCTTC
TRBV5-1	.	TRBJ1-2	TRBD1	CASSLNPGQTSGYGYTF	TGCGCCAGCAGCTTGAACCCGGGACAGACTAGCGGCTATGGCTACACCTTC
TRBV4-2	.	TRBJ1-2	.	CASSQDRISGGYTF	TGTGCCAGCAGCCAAGATCGTATTTCGGGTGGCTACACCTTC
TRBV7-8	.	TRBJ1-6	TRBD1	CASSLALPSGTGGENSPLHF	TGTGCCAGCAGCTTAGCCCTCCCTTCCGGGACAGGGGGCGAGAATTCACCCCTCCACTTT
TRBV5-1	.	TRBJ1-1	.	CASSLTSNTEAFF	TGCGCCAGCAGCCTGACATCTAACACTGAAGCTTTCTTT
TRBV6-5	.	TRBJ1-3	.	CASSYSRGTIYF	TGTGCCAGCAGTTACTCAAGAGGCACCATATATTTT
TRBV3-1/TRBV3-2	.	TRBJ1-4	.	CASSHGTGTEKLFF	TGTGCCAGCAGCCACGGAACAGGGACTGAAAAACTGTTTTTT
TRBV9	once	TRBJ2-2	.	CASSVATNTGELFF	TGTGCCAGCAGCGTAGCTACGAACACCGGGGAGCTGTTTTTT
TRBV5-1	.	TRBJ2-3	.	CASSLSGVSTDTQYF	TGCGCCAGCAGCTTGTCGGGGGTCAGCACAGATACGCAGTATTTT
TRBV4-3	.	TRBJ1-2	.	CASSQATGGYGYTF	TGCGCCAGCAGCCAAGCGACGGGAGGGTACGGCTACACCTTC
TRBV7-2	.	TRBJ1-2	.	CASSLVRGNYDYTF	TGTGCCAGCAGCTTAGTTCGGGGGAACTATGACTACACCTTC
TRBV4-3	.	TRBJ1-1	.	CASSQAPGGGNTEAFF	TGCGCCAGCAGCCAAGCCCCCGGCGGGGGGAACACTGAAGCTTTCTTT
TRBV19	.	TRBJ1-2	TRBD1	CASSMGPFQTGNYGYTF	TGTGCCAGTAGTATGGGCCCCTTTCAGACAGGGAACTATGGCTACACCTTC